These 10 T cell receptor beta chains came from one sample sequenced in a study of T cell responses to AZD1222 COVID-19 vaccine. Profiling relied on immunoSEQ multiplex PCR, and the TCRdb table lists in-frame clones only, not all of them. The sample consists of 100,000 to 130,000 clones, roughly 90% of them appearing once. The starting material was peripheral blood, obtained 28 days after the second AZD1222 dose. Receptors originate from an adult who received the AZD1222 COVID-19 vaccine.

The V gene is TRBV12-5, the J gene TRBJ2-3; maybe TRBD1 (7 bases). The germline gives CDR1 LGHNT, CDR2 FRNRAP. V was pared by 3 bases and J by 0 bases, with 16 bases between. The CDR3 consists of 17 residues. This CDR3 reads CASGFLPGGTSTDTQYF. For the CDR3, the DNA is TGTGCTAGTGGTTTCCTTCCAGGGGGGACTAGCACAGATACGCAGTATTTT. The full variable domain, completed using reference TRBV12-5 and TRBJ2-3, is DARVTQTPRHKVTEMGQEVTMRCQPILGHNTVFWYRQTMMQGLELLAYFRNRAPLDDSGMPKDRFSAEMPDATLATLKIQPSEPRDSAVYFCASGFLPGGTSTDTQYFGPGTRLTVL.

This clone was recorded only once. The V and J genes are TRBV6-5 and TRBJ2-3; tentative D call: TRBD2 (6 bases). There are 14 residues in the CDR3. Trimming stripped 6 bases from V and 3 bases from J, with 13 bases between. Germline V gene lookup returns CDR1 MNHEY and CDR2 SVGAGI. The CDR3 reads CASRLNSGTDTQYF. In DNA, the CDR3 is TGTGCCAGCAGATTAAACAGCGGGACAGATACGCAGTATTTT.

The chain recombines TRBV7-3 with TRBJ2-1; D ambiguous. Germline values: CDR1 SGHTA, CDR2 FQGTGA. Trimming removed 4 bases at V and 6 bases at J, with 10 bases between. The CDR3 length is 13 residues. DNA of the CDR3: TGTGCCAGCAGCTCCTTCTCTAGCAATGAGCAGTTCTTC. Encoded protein: CASSSFSSNEQFF.

This chain connects TRBV4-1 to TRBJ2-3; 13 bases are a match to TRBD2. This CDR3 is 16 amino acids long. Trimming removed 5 bases from V and 2 bases from J; junction bases left unmatched: 4. The germline V gene encodes CDR1 MGHRA and CDR2 YSYEKL. CDR3 coding DNA: TGCGCCAGCAGCACGGGACTAGCGGGATACACAGATACGCAGTATTTT. This gives the protein CASSTGLAGYTDTQYF.

V usage is TRBV12-3 or TRBV12-4 and J usage is TRBJ2-1, with D perhaps matching TRBD2 (5 bases). The ends were cut back, 0 bases at V and 8 bases at J, with 5 bases in the middle. The CDR3 totals 12 residues. CDR3 sequence: CASSLAGDEQFF. CDR3 sequence (DNA): TGTGCCAGCAGTTTAGCGGGAGATGAGCAGTTCTTC.

The chain carries TRBV4-1 and TRBJ2-1; unclear D gene. The CDR3 runs to 15 residues. CDR1 is MGHRA and CDR2 is YSYEKL in the germline V gene. Trimming removed 3 bases at V and 1 base at J, with 10 bases between. CDR3 region: CASSHGPLSYNEQFF. CDR3 nucleotide sequence: TGCGCCAGCAGCCACGGACCCTTATCCTACAATGAGCAGTTCTTC.

The V gene is TRBV6-2 or TRBV6-3, the J gene TRBJ1-1; 12 bases match TRBD1. CDR1 MNHEY and CDR2 SVGEGT come from the germline V gene. This CDR3 is built from 18 residues. V gave up 2 bases and J gave up 4 bases; unmatched junction bases: 11. The CDR3 DNA reads TGTGCCAGCAGTTACCAACCGGGACAGGGGGCGCCGGGCACTGAAGCTTTCTTT. It encodes CASSYQPGQGAPGTEAFF.

This chain uses TRBV4-2 with TRBJ1-6; 7 bases fit TRBD1. The V segment lost 1 base and the J segment 10 bases; nucleotides outside the gene matches: 10. The CDR3 runs to 16 residues. In germline, CDR1 is LGHNA, CDR2 YNFKEQ. The CDR3 loop is CASSQVRGTEHSPLHF. In DNA form, the CDR3 reads TGTGCCAGCAGCCAAGTAAGGGGGACAGAGCACTCACCCCTCCACTTT.

The V call is TRBV12-5, the J call TRBJ1-2, with D unclear. The ends were cut back, 5 bases at V and 7 bases at J, with 11 bases in the middle. The CDR3 covers 12 residues. From germline, CDR1 is LGHNT and CDR2 FRNRAP. CDR3 DNA: TGTGCTAGTGGTGCCGCATGGGCTGGCTACACCTTC. Amino acids: CASGAAWAGYTF. Drawing the rest from reference TRBV12-5 and TRBJ1-2, the complete variable domain is DARVTQTPRHKVTEMGQEVTMRCQPILGHNTVFWYRQTMMQGLELLAYFRNRAPLDDSGMPKDRFSAEMPDATLATLKIQPSEPRDSAVYFCASGAAWAGYTFGSGTRLTVV.

This sequence joins TRBV7-9 and TRBJ2-2; D is possibly TRBD2 (7 bases). This CDR3 has 16 amino acids. V dropped 5 bases and J dropped 5 bases, with 18 bases sitting between them. Germline CDR1 is SEHNR and CDR2 is FQNEAQ (reference sequence). CDR3 nucleotides: TGTGCCAGCAGCCCTCACCGGGCGGGGGCTACCGGGGAGCTGTTTTTT. Residues: CASSPHRAGATGELFF.